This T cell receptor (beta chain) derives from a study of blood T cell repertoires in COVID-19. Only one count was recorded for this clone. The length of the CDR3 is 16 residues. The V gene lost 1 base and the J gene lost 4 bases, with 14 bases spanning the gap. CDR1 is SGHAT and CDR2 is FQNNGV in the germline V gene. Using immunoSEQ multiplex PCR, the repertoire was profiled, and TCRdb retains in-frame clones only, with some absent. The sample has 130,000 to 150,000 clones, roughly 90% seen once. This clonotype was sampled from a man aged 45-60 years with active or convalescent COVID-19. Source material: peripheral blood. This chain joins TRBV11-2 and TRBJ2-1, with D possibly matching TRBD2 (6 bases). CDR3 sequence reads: CASSLVGLALYNEQFF. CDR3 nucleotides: TGTGCCAGCAGCTTAGTTGGGCTAGCGCTTTACAATGAGCAGTTCTTC.